A single sample gave rise to the 26 T cell receptor beta chains below, sequenced in a study of T cells after yellow fever vaccination. TCRdb independently ran MiXCR on the 5' RACE reads; one entry per CDR3 protein. This sample has a few hundred thousand distinct CDR3 sequences, with 9.5% to 13% found just once. Sequenced material: PBMCs, taken on the day of the first yellow fever vaccination. Source of these receptors: a man aged 18 to 29 who received the YFV17D yellow fever vaccine.

The CDR3: CSAREDRSEQFF. In nucleotides, the CDR3 is TGCAGTGCTAGAGAAGACAGGAGTGAGCAGTTCTTC. V usage is TRBV20-1 and J usage is TRBJ2-1; tentative D call: TRBD1 (6 bases). The CDR3 runs 12 residues. Germline assignment: CDR1 DFQATT and CDR2 SNEGSKA (reference sequence). The V gene lost 0 bases and the J gene lost 9 bases, with 9 bases spanning the gap.

This clonotype was picked up many times. The CDR3 here is CASSLGRRGGGATDTQYF. The CDR3 nucleotides are TGTGCCAGCAGTTTGGGAAGACGGGGCGGGGGGGCCACAGATACGCAGTATTTT. The chain couples TRBV12-3 or TRBV12-4 to TRBJ2-3, with 9 bases aligning to TRBD2. The CDR3 runs 18 residues. J was trimmed by 2 bases and V by 3 bases; bases with no gene match: 12.

As for this clonotype: An end of the junction does not agree with germline; a read error may underlie this. The chain links TRBV7-7 to TRBJ2-1, with 8 nucleotides matching TRBD2. Germline V gene lookup returns CDR1 SSHAT and CDR2 FNYEAQ (reference sequence). The CDR3 is 13 residues long. CDR3 DNA: TGTGCTAGCAGCTCGGGACTAGACAATGAGCAGTTCTTC. This translates into CASSSGLDNEQFF.

This clonotype has at least ten counts. The chain carries TRBV20-1 and TRBJ1-4, with no clear D. Trimming removed 5 bases from V and 3 bases from J, with 10 bases in between. Germline V gene lookup returns CDR1 DFQATT and CDR2 SNEGSKA (reference sequence). The CDR3 loop spans 13 amino acids. The CDR3 loop reads CSAAVSANEKLFF. DNA of the CDR3: TGCAGTGCTGCGGTCTCGGCTAATGAAAAACTGTTTTTT.

In this sample, this clonotype turned up a few times. V is TRBV7-2 and J is TRBJ1-2; D might be TRBD1 (6 bases). The CDR3 is made up of 13 amino acids. The germline V gene has CDR1 SGHTA and CDR2 FQGNSA. V was pared by 5 bases and J by 5 bases, with 12 bases between. The CDR3, as DNA: TGTGCCAGCAGCGCGCTTGGGACATATGGCTACACCTTC. It is translated as CASSALGTYGYTF.

V is TRBV15 and J is TRBJ1-1; perhaps TRBD1 as D (5 bases). Germline V gene lookup returns CDR1 LNHNV and CDR2 YYDKDF (reference sequence). This CDR3 comprises 13 residues. Trimming shortened V by 3 bases and J by 4 bases, and 9 bases separated the two germline ends. The CDR3 here is CATSRGPGTEAFF. Written as DNA, the CDR3 is TGTGCCACCAGCAGGGGGCCCGGCACTGAAGCTTTCTTT.

This clonotype was recorded a few times. The V and J genes are TRBV6-1 and TRBJ2-5, with 8 bases matching TRBD2. V trimming: 5 bases; J trimming: 0 bases; junction bases outside the gene matches: 8. Germline lookup yields CDR1 MNHNS and CDR2 SASEGT. The CDR3 runs to 16 residues. CDR3 in amino acids: CASSPAGDPYQETQYF. CDR3 coding DNA: TGTGCCAGCAGTCCAGCGGGGGACCCGTACCAAGAGACCCAGTACTTC.

This clonotype was seen only a few times. The chain links TRBV15 to TRBJ2-2, with D perhaps assigned TRBD1 or TRBD2 (6 bases each). The CDR3 spans 13 residues. Germline V gene data show CDR1 as LNHNV and CDR2 as YYDKDF (reference sequence). The V gene lost 3 bases and the J gene lost 6 bases, with 8 bases spanning the gap. The CDR3 nucleotides are TGTGCCACCAGCAGCGGGGGCTCCGGGGAGCTGTTTTTT. Translating it yields CATSSGGSGELFF.

This clonotype was recorded a few times. The rearrangement joins TRBV6-1 to TRBJ1-3; weak D call: TRBD1 (6 bases). This CDR3 is 15 amino acids long. Germline V gene data show CDR1 as MNHNS and CDR2 as SASEGT. Trimming pared 6 bases from V and 0 bases from J, leaving 12 bases between. The chain's CDR3 is CASSFDRPSGNTIYF. Written as DNA, the CDR3 is TGTGCCAGCAGCTTCGACAGGCCCTCTGGAAACACCATATATTTT.

The chain uses TRBV20-1 and TRBJ2-5; D is undetermined. This CDR3 comprises 12 residues. Trimming shortened V by 5 bases and J by 5 bases, and 12 bases separated the two germline ends. CDR1 is DFQATT and CDR2 is SNEGSKA in the germline V gene (reference sequence). For the CDR3, the DNA is TGCAGTGCTTCCGAGAGAACGGAGACCCAGTACTTC. As protein: CSASERTETQYF.

The chain uses TRBV20-1 and TRBJ1-2, with a possible D match to TRBD1 (6 bases). The germline V gene encodes CDR1 DFQATT and CDR2 SNEGSKA (reference sequence). The CDR3 has 13 residues. The CDR3 protein is CRSPGVLNYGYTF. The CDR3 region has the DNA TGCCGGTCCCCAGGGGTATTGAACTATGGCTACACCTTC.

The V call is TRBV5-1, the J call TRBJ2-4; D is unresolved. Germline V gene data show CDR1 as SGHRS and CDR2 as YFSETQ. Trimming took 0 bases from V and 0 from J, leaving 13 bases between them. The CDR3 is 17 residues long. The CDR3 region is CASSLVYGHLAKNIQYF. The CDR3 DNA follows: TGCGCCAGCAGCTTGGTATACGGGCATCTAGCCAAAAACATTCAGTACTTC.

This clonotype appeared many times. The V and J genes are TRBV4-1 and TRBJ1-4; D is undetermined. The germline gives CDR1 MGHRA, CDR2 YSYEKL. Trimming stripped 3 bases from V and 7 bases from J, with 21 bases between. The CDR3 is 17 amino acids. CDR3 DNA: TGCGCCAGCAGCCAGGAACTCCGAAGCGTCGTTGGTGAAAAACTGTTTTTT. It specifies CASSQELRSVVGEKLFF.

This clonotype was seen at least ten times. The genes are TRBV5-1 and TRBJ2-7, with 13 bases lining up with TRBD2. Trimming removed 7 bases from V and 0 bases from J; junction bases left unmatched: 10. The CDR3 runs to 17 residues. The germline V gene has CDR1 SGHRS and CDR2 YFSETQ. The CDR3 protein is CASRLTSGGAPSYEQYF. DNA of the CDR3: TGCGCCAGCCGCCTAACTAGCGGGGGGGCCCCCTCCTACGAGCAGTACTTC.

This sequence joins TRBV10-3 and TRBJ2-3, with a tentative D call TRBD2 (6 bases). With 2 bases removed from V and 6 bases from J, the gap between germline ends came to 15 bases. CDR3 size: 15 residues. The germline gives CDR1 ENHRY, CDR2 SYGVKD. The CDR3 sequence: CAISERGRLSDTQYF. The CDR3 nucleotides are TGTGCCATCAGTGAGCGGGGGAGGTTGTCGGATACGCAGTATTTT.

The rearrangement links TRBV9 to TRBJ1-2, with TRBD1 matching over 9 bases. J lost 7 bases, V lost 3 bases, and 10 bases had no gene match. CDR3 length: 15 residues. Germline assignment: CDR1 SGDLS and CDR2 YYNGEE. The CDR3 sequence: CASSASGTGWGGYTF. The DNA of the CDR3 is TGTGCCAGCAGCGCCTCCGGGACAGGGTGGGGTGGCTACACCTTC.

This clonotype was counted at least ten times. This chain uses TRBV3-1 with TRBJ2-5, with unresolved D. The CDR3 loop spans 13 amino acids. The germline V and J ends were trimmed by 1 base and 5 bases, with 8 bases remaining between them. The germline CDR1 and CDR2 sequences are LGHDT and YNNKEL (reference sequence). Here the CDR3 reads CASSQVGWETQYF. CDR3 bases: TGTGCCAGCAGCCAAGTCGGTTGGGAGACCCAGTACTTC.

At least ten counts were recorded for this clonotype. In DNA, the CDR3 is TGTGCCAGCAGCCCAAGAGTCCGTACGCAGTATTTT. Its translation is CASSPRVRTQYF. The rearrangement uses TRBV6-6 and TRBJ2-3; D gene uncertain. The CDR3 length is 12 residues. V dropped 6 bases and J dropped 8 bases, with 12 bases sitting between them. The germline CDR1 and CDR2 sequences are MNHNY and SVGAGI (reference sequence).

Ten or more counts support this clonotype. The rearrangement links TRBV7-9 to TRBJ2-2; no firm D call. V gave up 2 bases and J gave up 5 bases, with 6 bases separating them. CDR3 length: 13 residues. Germline V gives CDR1 SEHNR, CDR2 FQNEAQ (reference sequence). This CDR3 reads CASSLLGTGELFF. The CDR3, as DNA: TGTGCCAGCAGCTTACTGGGAACCGGGGAGCTGTTTTTT.

In its sample, this clonotype was seen a few times. This sequence joins TRBV6-2 or TRBV6-3 and TRBJ2-5; TRBD1 matches at 7 bases. The CDR3 is made up of 17 amino acids. CDR1 and CDR2 from the germline V gene are MNHEY and SVGEGT. J lost 4 bases, V lost 3 bases, and 14 bases had no gene match. Here the CDR3 reads CASSYVDRQGVGETQYF. The DNA for the CDR3 is TGTGCCAGCAGTTATGTGGACAGGCAAGGAGTAGGAGAGACCCAGTACTTC.

This clonotype was counted only a few times. The chain recombines TRBV20-1 with TRBJ1-5; a possible D gene is TRBD1 (5 bases). The germline CDR1 and CDR2 sequences are DFQATT and SNEGSKA (reference sequence). The CDR3 spans 14 residues. With 3 bases removed from V and 3 bases from J, the gap between germline ends came to 12 bases. CDR3 protein: CSASPPGFNQPQHF. CDR3 sequence (DNA): TGCAGTGCTAGCCCCCCAGGGTTCAATCAGCCCCAGCATTTT.

This clonotype was observed a few times. The V gene is TRBV5-4, the J gene TRBJ1-2, with D maybe TRBD1 (6 bases). Trimming cost V 4 bases and J 4 bases, with 11 bases left between them. Germline CDR1 and CDR2: SGHNT and YYREEE (reference sequence). The CDR3 spans 13 residues. The CDR3 spells CASSPRGAYGYTF. The CDR3 nucleotides are TGTGCCAGCAGCCCCAGGGGAGCCTATGGCTACACCTTC.

This clonotype was picked up a small number of times. The rearrangement uses TRBV4-2 and TRBJ1-2; D gene unclear. The CDR3 contains 16 residues. Germline values: CDR1 LGHNA, CDR2 YNFKEQ. V lost 0 bases and J lost 6, with 17 bases in between. Here the CDR3 reads CASSQEDWAGLDGYTF. CDR3 DNA sequence: TGTGCCAGCAGCCAAGAGGATTGGGCTGGTTTGGATGGCTACACCTTC.

The gene calls are TRBV4-3 and TRBJ2-2; 8 bases match TRBD1. The germline CDR1 and CDR2 sequences are LGHNA and YSLEER. The V segment lost 4 bases and the J segment 3 bases; nucleotides outside the gene matches: 4. CDR3 length: 15 amino acids. The CDR3 protein is CASSPQGADTGELFF. CDR3 DNA: TGCGCCAGCAGCCCCCAGGGGGCGGACACCGGGGAGCTGTTTTTT.

This clonotype was picked up a small number of times. The rearrangement uses TRBV20-1 and TRBJ2-1, with D possibly matching TRBD1 (5 bases). The germline CDR1 and CDR2 sequences are DFQATT and SNEGSKA (reference sequence). This CDR3 comprises 18 residues. V lost 0 bases, J lost 1 base, and 19 bases lay in between. CDR3 nucleotide sequence: TGCAGTGCTAGAGATCGAGAGACAGACAAACCTTCCTACAATGAGCAGTTCTTC. The encoded protein is CSARDRETDKPSYNEQFF.

This chain links TRBV12-3 or TRBV12-4 with TRBJ1-1; D not resolved. The length of the CDR3 is 13 residues. Trimming stripped 11 bases from V and 5 bases from J, with 18 bases between. The CDR3 DNA reads as TGTGCCGCGCGGAAAGGGCAGTCGACTGAAGCTTTCTTT. Translation: CAARKGQSTEAFF.